The entry below gives a single T cell receptor (beta chain) sequence along with its context. The antigen remains undetermined. The record originates from a study of cytomegalovirus exposure and HLA in healthy donors. Notes on the study in general: It is likely that the observed cluster of highly shared sequence variants was a sequencing artifact. A previous analysis found most TCR beta V segments productive roughly 87% or roughly 30% of the time. More clonal expansion characterized HLA-associated TCR beta chains than equally common others in a later analysis.

CDR3 size: 14 residues. V was pared by 5 bases and J by 3 bases, with 6 bases of the junction left unmatched. Germline-derived CDR1 and CDR2 are SEHNR and FQNEAQ (reference sequence). PCR amplification relied on 60 Vbeta primers (plus 13 Jbeta primers). Here immunoSEQ multiplex PCR was the method, and the copy in TCRdb shows in-frame clones only, minus some. There are around 150,000 clones in the sample; 60% to 85% occur only once, and less than 2% lies in the top ten. The chain is built from TRBV7-9 and TRBJ2-7, with TRBD2 matching over 8 bases. The sample comprised PBMCs. The clonotype originates from a man between 40 and 49 years old in good health and CMV-seronegative. Written as DNA, the CDR3 is TGTGCCAGCAGCCCAACTAGCGGAAACTACGAGCAGTACTTC. Translated, it gives CASSPTSGNYEQYF.